This section outlines one T cell receptor beta chain sequence together with its context. Only in-frame clones appear in the TCRdb table, and some are missing; sequencing was by immunoSEQ multiplex PCR. Of about 83,000 clones in the sample, 90% to 98% are singletons; the top ten hold approximately 0.32%. This specimen belongs to a study of technical replicates of blood from several donors. The V and J ends lost 0 bases and 3 bases respectively, with 6 bases between them. CDR1 is SGHDT, CDR2 YYEEEE, per germline. The CDR3 is made up of 13 amino acids. The receptor was isolated from a human donor in good health. This chain joins TRBV5-6 and TRBJ1-2; unclear D gene. The sequenced sample was T cells isolated from PBMCs. The chain's CDR3 is CASSLEEDYGYTF. CDR3 DNA sequence: TGTGCCAGCAGCTTGGAAGAGGACTATGGCTACACCTTC.